The clone carrying this T cell receptor (beta chain) appeared a single time. These data come from a study of siplizumab effects on memory and regulatory T cells. TCRdb's copy holds only in-frame clones and misses some; the assay was immunoSEQ multiplex PCR. Of approximately 100,000 clones listed, less than 95% are singletons. The CDR3 has 14 residues. CDR1 is SGHRS and CDR2 is YFSETQ in the germline V gene. V dropped 7 bases and J dropped 6; count of bases not matched to a gene: 10. The J gene is TRBJ2-1, the V gene TRBV5-1, with TRBD2 matching 7 bases. The receptor was derived from a human donor in good health. Specimen: Tregs sorted from blood. The CDR3 protein is CASGPGTIFNEQFF. DNA for the CDR3: TGCGCCAGCGGGCCCGGGACTATCTTCAATGAGCAGTTCTTC.